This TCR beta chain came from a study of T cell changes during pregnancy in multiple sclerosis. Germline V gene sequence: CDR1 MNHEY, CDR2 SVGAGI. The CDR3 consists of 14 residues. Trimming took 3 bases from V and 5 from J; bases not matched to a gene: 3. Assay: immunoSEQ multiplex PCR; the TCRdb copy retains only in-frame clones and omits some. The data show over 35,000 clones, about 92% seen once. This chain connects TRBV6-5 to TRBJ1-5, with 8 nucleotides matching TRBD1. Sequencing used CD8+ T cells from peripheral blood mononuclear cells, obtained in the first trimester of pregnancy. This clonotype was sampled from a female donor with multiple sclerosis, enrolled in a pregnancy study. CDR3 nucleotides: TGTGCCAGCAGTTATGGACAGGGACATCAGCCCCAGCATTTT. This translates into CASSYGQGHQPQHF.